This T cell receptor (beta chain) was sequenced during a study of T cell changes during pregnancy in multiple sclerosis. Germline assignment: CDR1 SGHTA and CDR2 FQGNSA. This CDR3 spans 14 amino acids. V was pared by 5 bases and J by 7 bases, with 5 bases of the junction left unmatched. The protocol was immunoSEQ multiplex PCR, while the TCRdb copy is restricted to in-frame clones and leaves out a portion. This table has about 93,000 clones, around 94% appearing once. This clone is a singleton in its sample. V and J are TRBV7-2 and TRBJ2-3, with TRBD1 matching 11 bases. The sample here was peripheral blood, taken after pregnancy. The receptor comes from a female donor with multiple sclerosis, enrolled in a pregnancy study. The CDR3 reads CASSAGQGAHTQYF. The CDR3 nucleotides read TGTGCCAGCAGCGCAGGACAGGGGGCCCATACGCAGTATTTT.